The table lists the clone carrying this TCR beta chain with a few counts. Its antigen remains unknown. The data belong to a study of response to subunit inactivated influenza vaccine. Each CDR3 protein gets one entry after TCRdb re-called the RT-PCR reads with MiXCR. The data contain about 240,000 distinct CDR3 sequences, 12% of them singletons. General study points: Only a handful of new T cells, the authors suggested, are recruited with each seasonal influenza vaccination.

V gave up 1 base and J gave up 9 bases; unmatched junction bases: 8. The CDR3 has 15 amino acids. Germline V gene sequence: CDR1 SGHTA, CDR2 FQGNSA. The TCR comes from a man in his forties or fifties who received an inactivated influenza vaccine. The rearrangement uses TRBV7-2 and TRBJ2-1; the match to TRBD2 covers 8 bases. Sequencing was performed on non-naive T cells sorted from PBMCs, taken 14 to 15 days before vaccination. The CDR3 sequence is CASSLETSVLGEQFF. CDR3 coding DNA: TGTGCCAGCAGCTTAGAGACTAGCGTCCTGGGTGAGCAGTTCTTC.